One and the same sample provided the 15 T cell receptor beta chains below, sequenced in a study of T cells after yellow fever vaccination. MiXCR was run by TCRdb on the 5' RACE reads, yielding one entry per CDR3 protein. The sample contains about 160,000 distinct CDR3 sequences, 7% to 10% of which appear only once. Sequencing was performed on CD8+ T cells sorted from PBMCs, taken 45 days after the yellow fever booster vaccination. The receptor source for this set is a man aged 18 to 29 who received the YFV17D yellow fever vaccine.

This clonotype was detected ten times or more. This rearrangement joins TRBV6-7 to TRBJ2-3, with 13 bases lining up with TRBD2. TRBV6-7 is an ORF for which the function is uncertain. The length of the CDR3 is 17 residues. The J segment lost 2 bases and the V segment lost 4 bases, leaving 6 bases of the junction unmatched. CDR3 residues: CASSSKGTSGATDTQYF. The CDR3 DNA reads TGTGCCAGCAGTTCCAAAGGGACTAGCGGGGCCACAGATACGCAGTATTTT.

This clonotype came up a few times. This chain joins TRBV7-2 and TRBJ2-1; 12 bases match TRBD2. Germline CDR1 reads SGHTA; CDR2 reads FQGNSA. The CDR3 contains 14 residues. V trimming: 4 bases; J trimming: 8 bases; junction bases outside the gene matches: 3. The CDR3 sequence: CASSSSGGADEQFF. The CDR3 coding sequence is TGTGCCAGCAGCTCTAGCGGGGGGGCCGATGAGCAGTTCTTC. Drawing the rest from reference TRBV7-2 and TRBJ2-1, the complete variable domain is GAGVSQSPSNKVTEKGKDVELRCDPISGHTALYWYRQSLGQGLEFLIYFQGNSAPDKSGLPSDRFSAERTGGSVSTLTIQRTQQEDSAVYLCASSSSGGADEQFFGPGTRLTVL.

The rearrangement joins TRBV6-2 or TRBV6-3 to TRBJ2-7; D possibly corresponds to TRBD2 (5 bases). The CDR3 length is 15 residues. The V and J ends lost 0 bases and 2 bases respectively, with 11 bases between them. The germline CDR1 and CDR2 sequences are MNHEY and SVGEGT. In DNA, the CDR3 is TGTGCCAGCAGTTACTCGGATTCCGGGACCTACGAGCAGTACTTC. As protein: CASSYSDSGTYEQYF.

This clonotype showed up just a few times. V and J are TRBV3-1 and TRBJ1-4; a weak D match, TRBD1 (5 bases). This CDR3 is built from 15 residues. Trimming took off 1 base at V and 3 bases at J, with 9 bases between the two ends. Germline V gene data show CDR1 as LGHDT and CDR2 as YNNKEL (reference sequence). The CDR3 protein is CASSQVTRANEKLFF. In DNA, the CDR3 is TGTGCCAGCAGCCAAGTGACCAGGGCTAATGAAAAACTGTTTTTT.

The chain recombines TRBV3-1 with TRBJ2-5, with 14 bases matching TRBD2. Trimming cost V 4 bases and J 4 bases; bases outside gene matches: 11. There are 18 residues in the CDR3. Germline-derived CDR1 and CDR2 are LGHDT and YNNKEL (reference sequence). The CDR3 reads CASSLGTSGGLGGETQYF. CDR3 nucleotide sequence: TGTGCCAGCAGCCTTGGGACTAGCGGGGGTCTGGGGGGAGAGACCCAGTACTTC.

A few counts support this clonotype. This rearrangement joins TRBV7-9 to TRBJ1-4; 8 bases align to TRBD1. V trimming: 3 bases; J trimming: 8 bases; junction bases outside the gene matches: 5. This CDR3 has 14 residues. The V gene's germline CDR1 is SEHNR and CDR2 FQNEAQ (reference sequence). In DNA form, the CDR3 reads TGTGCCAGCAGCTTTCAGGGGGCTGGGGAAAAACTGTTTTTT. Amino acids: CASSFQGAGEKLFF.

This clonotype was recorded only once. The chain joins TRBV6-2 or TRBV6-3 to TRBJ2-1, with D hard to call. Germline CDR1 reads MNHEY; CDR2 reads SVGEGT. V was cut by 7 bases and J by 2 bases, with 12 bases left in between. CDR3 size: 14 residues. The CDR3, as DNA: TGTGCCAGCACTATCAGCCGAACCTACAATGAGCAGTTCTTC. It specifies CASTISRTYNEQFF.

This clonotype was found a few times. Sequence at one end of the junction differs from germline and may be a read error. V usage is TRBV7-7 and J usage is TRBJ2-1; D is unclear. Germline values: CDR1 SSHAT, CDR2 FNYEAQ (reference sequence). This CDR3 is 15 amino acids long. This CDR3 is CASSLWDSSYNEQFF. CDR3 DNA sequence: TGTGCTAGCAGCTTATGGGATAGCTCCTACAATGAGCAGTTCTTC.

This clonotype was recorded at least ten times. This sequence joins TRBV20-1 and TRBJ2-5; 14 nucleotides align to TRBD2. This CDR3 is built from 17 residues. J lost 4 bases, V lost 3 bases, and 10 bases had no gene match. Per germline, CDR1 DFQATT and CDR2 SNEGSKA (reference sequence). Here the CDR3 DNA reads TGCAGTGCTAGGACCCTGACTAGCGGGGGGGCCGGAGAGACCCAGTACTTC. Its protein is CSARTLTSGGAGETQYF.

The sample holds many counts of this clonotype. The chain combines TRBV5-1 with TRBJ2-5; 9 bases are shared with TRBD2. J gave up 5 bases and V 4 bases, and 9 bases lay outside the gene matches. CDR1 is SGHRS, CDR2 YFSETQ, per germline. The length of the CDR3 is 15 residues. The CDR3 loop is CASSHQRGAGETQYF. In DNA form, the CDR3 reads TGCGCCAGCAGCCACCAGCGGGGGGCCGGGGAGACCCAGTACTTC.

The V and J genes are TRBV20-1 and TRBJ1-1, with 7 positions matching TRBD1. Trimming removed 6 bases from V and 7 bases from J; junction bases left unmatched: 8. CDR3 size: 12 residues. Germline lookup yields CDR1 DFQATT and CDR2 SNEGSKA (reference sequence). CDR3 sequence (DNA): TGCAGTGCCCAGGGGGTCGGCGGTGAAGCTTTCTTT. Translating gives CSAQGVGGEAFF.

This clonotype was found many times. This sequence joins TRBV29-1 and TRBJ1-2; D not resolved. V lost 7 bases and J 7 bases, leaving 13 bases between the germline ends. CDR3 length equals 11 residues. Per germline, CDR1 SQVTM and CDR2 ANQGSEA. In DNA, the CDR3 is TGCAGCGCAGACGGTAACCTTGGCTACACCTTC. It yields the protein CSADGNLGYTF. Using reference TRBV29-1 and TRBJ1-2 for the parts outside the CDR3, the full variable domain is SAVISQKPSRDICQRGTSLTIQCQVDSQVTMMFWYRQQPGQSLTLIATANQGSEATYESGFVIDKFPISRPNLTFSTLTVSNMSPEDSSIYLCSADGNLGYTFGSGTRLTVV.

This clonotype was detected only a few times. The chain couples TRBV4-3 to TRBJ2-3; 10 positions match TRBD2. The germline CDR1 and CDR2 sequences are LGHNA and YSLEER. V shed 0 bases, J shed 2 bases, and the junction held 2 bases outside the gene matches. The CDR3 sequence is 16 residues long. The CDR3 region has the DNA TGCGCCAGCAGCCAAGATAGCGGGGGGTACACAGATACGCAGTATTTT. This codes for CASSQDSGGYTDTQYF.

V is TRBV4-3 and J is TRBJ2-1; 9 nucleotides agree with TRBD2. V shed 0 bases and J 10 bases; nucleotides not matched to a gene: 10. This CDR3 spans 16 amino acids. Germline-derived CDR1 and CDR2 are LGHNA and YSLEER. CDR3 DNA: TGCGCCAGCAGCCAAGAAGCCCGCGGGGGGGCGAGAGAGCAGTTCTTC. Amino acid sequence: CASSQEARGGAREQFF.

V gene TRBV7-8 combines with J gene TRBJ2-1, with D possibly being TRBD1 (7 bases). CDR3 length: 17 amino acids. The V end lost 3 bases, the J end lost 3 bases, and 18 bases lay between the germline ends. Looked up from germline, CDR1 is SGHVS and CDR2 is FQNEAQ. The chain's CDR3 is CASSFTTTGRIYNEQFF. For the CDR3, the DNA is TGTGCCAGCAGCTTCACTACGACAGGGAGGATCTACAATGAGCAGTTCTTC.